The next 32 T cell receptor beta chains were all read from a single sample in a study of T cell changes during pregnancy in multiple sclerosis. Profiling relied on immunoSEQ multiplex PCR, and the TCRdb table lists in-frame clones only, not all of them. The sample contains more than 60,000 clones, 91% of which appear only once. This specimen consisted of peripheral blood, obtained before pregnancy. The receptor source for this set is a female donor with multiple sclerosis, enrolled in a pregnancy study.

V and J are TRBV5-4 and TRBJ2-5; possible D gene TRBD2, 6 bases. V was clipped by 2 bases and J by 4 bases, with 18 bases between them. CDR3 length: 16 residues. The germline V gene encodes CDR1 SGHNT and CDR2 YYREEE (reference sequence). Written as DNA, the CDR3 is TGTGCCAGCAGCTTACCCCCGGGGCGGGGAGGAGAGACCCAGTACTTC. Protein sequence: CASSLPPGRGGETQYF.

The chain employs TRBV18 and TRBJ1-1; D may be TRBD1 (6 bases). With 3 bases removed from V and 1 base from J, the gap between germline ends came to 15 bases. The CDR3 is 16 residues long. Germline lookup yields CDR1 KGHSH and CDR2 LQKENI. The CDR3 coding sequence is TGTGCCAGCTCACCTAGACAGGTGCTGGGGAACACTGAAGCTTTCTTT. This codes for CASSPRQVLGNTEAFF.

In nucleotides, the CDR3 is TGTGCCAGCTCACCAACGGACAGGAACCCTAGAACTGAAGCTTTCTTT. The encoded protein is CASSPTDRNPRTEAFF. The rearrangement uses TRBV18 and TRBJ1-1, with 7 bases identical to TRBD1. The V gene's germline CDR1 is KGHSH and CDR2 LQKENI. This CDR3 is 16 amino acids long. Trimming at V came to 2 bases and at J to 5 bases, leaving 11 bases not matched to a gene.

The V gene is TRBV6-6, the J gene TRBJ1-3; 10 nucleotides align to TRBD1. Germline V gene lookup returns CDR1 MNHNY and CDR2 SVGAGI (reference sequence). The J segment lost 7 bases and the V segment lost 0 bases, leaving 3 bases of the junction unmatched. The CDR3 consists of 15 residues. CDR3 residues: CASSYSGTGVNTIYF. The CDR3 DNA is TGTGCCAGCAGTTACTCTGGGACAGGGGTTAACACCATATATTTT.

The chain is built from TRBV11-3 and TRBJ2-7; tentatively, D is TRBD2 (5 bases). The CDR3 runs 13 residues. Germline lookup yields CDR1 SGHNT and CDR2 YENEEA. V was cut by 2 bases and J by 3 bases, with 8 bases left in between. CDR3 DNA: TGTGCCAGCAGCTTATACCGGGGCTACGAGCAGTACTTC. Its protein is CASSLYRGYEQYF.

The chain carries TRBV5-4 and TRBJ2-7, with a weak D call TRBD1 (6 bases). Deletions cut 2 bases from V and 2 bases from J, with 11 bases between. Germline V gene sequence: CDR1 SGHNT, CDR2 YYREEE (reference sequence). The CDR3 has 14 amino acids. CDR3 sequence (DNA): TGTGCCAGCAGCTTCCAGCAGGGGCCCTACGAGCAGTACTTC. It codes for CASSFQQGPYEQYF.

The chain employs TRBV5-1 and TRBJ1-5; TRBD1 is a possible D gene (5 bases). V lost 3 bases to trimming and J lost 7 bases, with 17 bases between them. This CDR3 has 15 residues. Germline CDR1 is SGHRS and CDR2 is YFSETQ. The CDR3 loop is CASSSDGGYGQPQHF. The CDR3 DNA sequence: TGCGCCAGCAGCTCCGACGGGGGGTACGGACAGCCCCAGCATTTT.

The rearrangement joins TRBV4-3 to TRBJ2-3, with 7 bases lining up with TRBD1. The CDR3 totals 15 residues. J gave up 6 bases and V 4 bases, and 10 bases lay outside the gene matches. Germline-derived CDR1 and CDR2 are LGHNA and YSLEER. The CDR3 coding sequence is TGCGCCAGCAGCCGGGGAGTGGGGACAGCGGATACGCAGTATTTT. This codes for CASSRGVGTADTQYF.

The chain is built from TRBV6-5 and TRBJ1-2; 9 nucleotides align to TRBD1. Germline V CDR1 and CDR2: MNHEY, SVGAGI. Trimming cost V 6 bases and J 8 bases; bases outside gene matches: 13. This CDR3 spans 15 amino acids. CDR3 DNA sequence: TGTGCCAGCAGAGCGATGGGACAGGGAGACAAAGGCTACACCTTC. Residues: CASRAMGQGDKGYTF.

Only a few counts were recorded for this clone. The gene calls are TRBV23-1 and TRBJ1-6; 9 bases line up with TRBD1. TRBV23-1 is an ORF, with its function uncertain. Trimming at V came to 8 bases and at J to 9 bases, leaving 8 bases not matched to a gene. The CDR3 totals 14 residues. This chain's CDR3 is CASQMGQGISPLHF. In nucleotides, the CDR3 is TGCGCCAGCCAAATGGGACAGGGAATTTCACCCCTCCACTTT.

This sequence joins TRBV4-1 and TRBJ1-4; TRBD1 is a possible D gene (6 bases). The CDR3 covers 15 residues. CDR1 and CDR2 from the germline V gene are MGHRA and YSYEKL. V was trimmed by 0 bases and J by 3 bases, leaving 8 bases between them. The CDR3 loop reads CASSQEKGANEKLFF. The CDR3 DNA follows: TGCGCCAGCAGCCAAGAGAAGGGGGCTAATGAAAAACTGTTTTTT.

In DNA form, the CDR3 reads TGTGCCAGCAGTGAAGTGGGGGGAGCTAACTATGGCTACACCTTC. This codes for CASSEVGGANYGYTF. The chain couples TRBV6-1 to TRBJ1-2, with D perhaps TRBD1 (5 bases). The CDR3 loop spans 15 amino acids. Germline lookup yields CDR1 MNHNS and CDR2 SASEGT. V was clipped by 1 base and J by 0 bases, with 9 bases between them.

V is TRBV5-4 and J is TRBJ2-3; 8 bases fit TRBD2. Germline V lookup: CDR1 SGHNT, CDR2 YYREEE (reference sequence). Trimming removed 4 bases from V and 6 bases from J; junction bases left unmatched: 13. The CDR3 extends over 16 amino acids. The CDR3 DNA sequence: TGTGCCAGCAGCATCCCCTTGCGGGGGGCCGCGGATACGCAGTATTTT. It translates to CASSIPLRGAADTQYF. The full variable domain, completed using reference TRBV5-4 and TRBJ2-3, is ETGVTQSPTHLIKTRGQQVTLRCSSQSGHNTVSWYQQALGQGPQFIFQYYREEENGRGNFPPRFSGLQFPNYSSELNVNALELDDSALYLCASSIPLRGAADTQYFGPGTRLTVL.

The J gene is TRBJ1-3, the V gene TRBV7-2; 9 bases map to TRBD1. The CDR3 is 17 amino acids. V lost 4 bases to trimming and J lost 0 bases; unmatched junction nucleotides: 7. CDR1 is SGHTA, CDR2 FQGNSA, per germline. The CDR3 protein is CASSSPGQGISGNTIYF. The CDR3 region has the DNA TGTGCCAGCAGCTCCCCGGGACAGGGCATCTCTGGAAACACCATATATTTT. Together with reference TRBV7-2 and TRBJ1-3, the CDR3 gives the full variable domain: GAGVSQSPSNKVTEKGKDVELRCDPISGHTALYWYRQSLGQGLEFLIYFQGNSAPDKSGLPSDRFSAERTGGSVSTLTIQRTQQEDSAVYLCASSSPGQGISGNTIYFGEGSWLTVV.

This rearrangement joins TRBV6-5 to TRBJ1-1; D gene uncertain. Germline CDR1 and CDR2: MNHEY and SVGAGI. This CDR3 comprises 16 residues. V was trimmed by 4 bases and J by 0 bases, leaving 15 bases between them. The CDR3 nucleotides are TGTGCCAGCAGTTCAACCTCGCATGCTATGAACACTGAAGCTTTCTTT. Translated, it gives CASSSTSHAMNTEAFF.

The rearrangement uses TRBV9 and TRBJ1-2, with D uncertain. The CDR3 extends over 14 amino acids. V lost 0 bases and J 2 bases, leaving 8 bases between the germline ends. The germline gives CDR1 SGDLS, CDR2 YYNGEE. The CDR3 DNA is TGTGCCAGCAGCGTAGCTGCTCAGAACTATGGCTACACCTTC. Translating it yields CASSVAAQNYGYTF.

This chain links TRBV10-3 with TRBJ2-6; D possibly corresponds to TRBD1 (5 bases). Germline CDR1 is ENHRY and CDR2 is SYGVKD. The germline V and J ends were trimmed by 0 bases and 0 bases, with 9 bases remaining between them. CDR3 length: 17 amino acids. This CDR3 reads CAISESGAISGANVLTF. DNA of the CDR3: TGTGCCATCAGTGAGTCAGGGGCAATCTCTGGGGCCAACGTCCTGACTTTC.

This chain links TRBV7-7 with TRBJ1-2; D remains ambiguous. Per germline, CDR1 SSHAT and CDR2 FNYEAQ (reference sequence). There are 13 residues in the CDR3. V was shortened by 5 bases and J by 8 bases, with 15 bases between the two germline ends. CDR3 amino acids: CASSLIEGDGYTF. DNA of the CDR3: TGTGCCAGCAGCCTCATAGAGGGCGACGGCTACACCTTC. Full variable domain (remainder filled in from reference TRBV7-7 and TRBJ1-2): GAGVSQSPRYKVTKRGQDVTLRCDPISSHATLYWYQQALGQGPEFLTYFNYEAQPDKSGLPSDRFSAERPEGSISTLTIQRTEQRDSAMYRCASSLIEGDGYTFGSGTRLTVV.

The chain carries TRBV18 and TRBJ1-1, with D maybe TRBD1 (5 bases). Trimming left V 3 bases short and J 10 bases short, with 12 bases between. The CDR3 spans 12 residues. Germline V CDR1 and CDR2: KGHSH, LQKENI. CDR3 coding DNA: TGTGCCAGCTCACCGGGGGACGGGGGAGCTTTCTTT. This sequence encodes CASSPGDGGAFF. The full variable domain, in which reference TRBV18 and TRBJ1-1 provide the parts outside the CDR3, is NAGVMQNPRHLVRRRGQEARLRCSPMKGHSHVYWYRQLPEEGLKFMVYLQKENIIDESGMPKERFSAEFPKEGPSILRIQQVVRGDSAAYFCASSPGDGGAFFGQGTRLTVV.

The rearrangement links TRBV4-3 to TRBJ2-3; a possible D gene is TRBD1 (5 bases). The germline CDR1 and CDR2 sequences are LGHNA and YSLEER. V was clipped by 0 bases and J by 1 base, with 5 bases between them. The CDR3 loop spans 14 amino acids. The CDR3: CASSQDRGTDTQYF. The CDR3 bases are TGCGCCAGCAGCCAAGACAGGGGCACAGATACGCAGTATTTT.

The chain joins TRBV6-5 to TRBJ1-2; D perhaps matches TRBD1 (6 bases). Trimming took 0 bases from V and 8 from J, leaving 16 bases between them. Per germline, CDR1 MNHEY and CDR2 SVGAGI. CDR3 length: 15 amino acids. The CDR3 here is CASSYSLGAAAGYTF. The CDR3 DNA sequence: TGTGCCAGCAGTTACTCTCTGGGGGCGGCGGCAGGCTACACCTTC.

This rearrangement joins TRBV4-2 to TRBJ1-2, with D possibly being TRBD1 (6 bases). CDR1 and CDR2 from the germline V gene are LGHNA and YNFKEQ. V was pared by 1 base and J by 6 bases, with 15 bases between. There are 15 residues in the CDR3. The CDR3 spells CASSQAGQLLDGYTF. CDR3 in DNA: TGTGCCAGCAGCCAAGCCGGACAGCTTCTTGATGGCTACACCTTC.

This clone appeared once. The chain uses TRBV7-2 and TRBJ2-1; D perhaps matches TRBD2 (7 bases). Germline CDR1 is SGHTA and CDR2 is FQGNSA. The CDR3 totals 14 residues. Trimming took off 7 bases at V and 2 bases at J, with 12 bases between the two ends. DNA for the CDR3: TGTGCCAGCATCGGCGGGGGCGCCTACAATGAGCAGTTCTTC. Amino acids: CASIGGGAYNEQFF. The full variable domain, with the rest looked up from reference TRBV7-2 and TRBJ2-1, is GAGVSQSPSNKVTEKGKDVELRCDPISGHTALYWYRQSLGQGLEFLIYFQGNSAPDKSGLPSDRFSAERTGGSVSTLTIQRTQQEDSAVYLCASIGGGAYNEQFFGPGTRLTVL.

The chain is built from TRBV7-2 and TRBJ2-3; TRBD2 matches at 10 bases. The CDR3 sequence is 14 residues long. The V gene's germline CDR1 is SGHTA and CDR2 FQGNSA. V lost 1 base to trimming and J lost 7 bases; unmatched junction nucleotides: 2. CDR3: CASSLGTSGNTQYF. The CDR3, as DNA: TGTGCCAGCAGCTTAGGGACTAGCGGAAATACGCAGTATTTT. The variable domain in full, completed from reference TRBV7-2 and TRBJ2-3, reads GAGVSQSPSNKVTEKGKDVELRCDPISGHTALYWYRQSLGQGLEFLIYFQGNSAPDKSGLPSDRFSAERTGGSVSTLTIQRTQQEDSAVYLCASSLGTSGNTQYFGPGTRLTVL.

This rearrangement joins TRBV7-9 to TRBJ2-5; 7 nucleotides align to TRBD2. The CDR3 has 13 amino acids. Trimming at V came to 5 bases and at J to 3 bases, leaving 3 bases not matched to a gene. Germline V gene sequence: CDR1 SEHNR, CDR2 FQNEAQ (reference sequence). The CDR3: CASSRGGEETQYF. CDR3 bases: TGTGCCAGCAGCCGTGGGGGGGAAGAGACCCAGTACTTC.

This chain connects TRBV9 to TRBJ2-1, with a possible D match to TRBD1 (5 bases). The CDR3 has 13 amino acids. The V end was cut by 2 bases, the J end by 8 bases, with 11 bases between. Per germline, CDR1 SGDLS and CDR2 YYNGEE. The CDR3 reads CASSVQGFYEQFF. The CDR3 DNA sequence: TGTGCCAGCAGCGTCCAGGGATTCTATGAGCAGTTCTTC.

This chain links TRBV5-1 with TRBJ2-7, with 8 bases fitting TRBD1. The J segment lost 2 bases and the V segment lost 3 bases, leaving 7 bases of the junction unmatched. The germline gives CDR1 SGHRS, CDR2 YFSETQ. The CDR3 runs to 15 residues. The CDR3 protein is CASSSGQGETYEQYF. The CDR3 DNA reads TGCGCCAGCAGCTCCGGACAGGGAGAAACCTACGAGCAGTACTTC.

This chain links TRBV20-1 with TRBJ1-5; D call uncertain. V lost 6 bases and J 5 bases, leaving 8 bases between the germline ends. Looked up from germline, CDR1 is DFQATT and CDR2 is SNEGSKA (reference sequence). The CDR3 covers 11 residues. CDR3 region: CSAVGDQPQHF. In nucleotides, the CDR3 is TGCAGTGCCGTCGGGGATCAGCCCCAGCATTTT.

The rearrangement joins TRBV4-2 to TRBJ2-2; D is uncertain. Germline CDR1 and CDR2: LGHNA and YNFKEQ. V lost 1 base and J 4 bases, leaving 7 bases between the germline ends. The CDR3 contains 14 residues. The CDR3 sequence: CASSQALPTGELFF. DNA of the CDR3: TGTGCCAGCAGCCAAGCACTGCCCACCGGGGAGCTGTTTTTT.

The DNA for the CDR3 is TGTGCCAGTAGTATAGATCGACTAGCGGGGGTCCTGCCTGGGGCCAACGTCCTGACTTTC. Protein: CASSIDRLAGVLPGANVLTF. The genes are TRBV19 and TRBJ2-6; 12 bases map to TRBD2. CDR3 length: 20 amino acids. J gave up 2 bases and V 0 bases, and 8 bases lay outside the gene matches. Germline assignment: CDR1 LNHDA and CDR2 SQIVND (reference sequence).

V and J are TRBV19 and TRBJ2-5; possibly TRBD2 for D (6 bases). The CDR3 has 18 amino acids. V gave up 3 bases and J gave up 2 bases, with 22 bases separating them. Germline CDR1 is LNHDA and CDR2 is SQIVND (reference sequence). The CDR3 DNA reads as TGTGCCAGTAGTATCTGGTCTACACACCGGGGGAGACAAGAGACCCAGTACTTC. Amino acids: CASSIWSTHRGRQETQYF.

The chain has TRBV5-6 and TRBJ1-1; D is unclear. CDR3 length: 12 residues. Trimming shortened V by 4 bases and J by 1 base, and 5 bases separated the two germline ends. CDR1 is SGHDT and CDR2 is YYEEEE in the germline V gene. Here the CDR3 reads CASSRQNTEAFF. DNA for the CDR3: TGTGCCAGCAGCAGACAGAACACTGAAGCTTTCTTT.